These 2 T cell receptor beta chains were all obtained from the same sample, sequenced in a study of early T cells in non-severe SARS-CoV-2 infection. TCRdb passed the 5' RACE reads through MiXCR, listing each CDR3 protein once. The sample lists about 55,000 distinct CDR3 sequences; about 15% were seen once. Source: whole blood, taken at baseline. The source of these receptors is an adult who was a healthcare worker with PCR-confirmed SARS-CoV-2 infection or an uninfected control (not recorded which).

This clonotype was recorded many times. The genes are TRBV28 and TRBJ1-5, with D possibly matching TRBD1 (6 bases). CDR1 is MDHEN and CDR2 is SYDVKM in the germline V gene. The V end was cut by 6 bases, the J end by 3 bases, with 18 bases between. This CDR3 is 16 amino acids long. Here the CDR3 reads CASRSPTGFYNQPQHF. The DNA of the CDR3 is TGTGCCAGCAGAAGCCCAACAGGGTTTTACAATCAGCCCCAGCATTTT.

This clonotype was seen a handful of times. The V and J genes are TRBV29-1 and TRBJ2-2; 7 nucleotides align to TRBD1. CDR1 is SQVTM, CDR2 ANQGSEA, per germline. V was pared by 6 bases and J by 2 bases, with 9 bases of the junction left unmatched. CDR3 length: 15 residues. This CDR3 is CSVRPGTANTGELFF. The DNA for the CDR3 is TGCAGCGTCAGACCCGGGACAGCTAACACCGGGGAGCTGTTTTTT.